Listed below are T cell receptor beta chains from one sample, sequenced in a study of siplizumab effects on memory and regulatory T cells. The protocol was immunoSEQ multiplex PCR, while the TCRdb copy is restricted to in-frame clones and leaves out a portion. In the table there are 80,000 to 130,000 clones, approximately 90% of which are singletons. Sequencing was performed on Tregs sorted from blood. These receptors were obtained from a human donor in good health. The CDR3 runs from the conserved cysteine through the conserved F or W. Each record gives: clone size, J gene, D gene, V gene, CDR3 protein, CDR3 DNA. D genes are given only for firm matches. Size is omitted from some rows. Given values are once, few, many or a class for expanded clones.

abundance: -; j_gene: TRBJ2-7; d_gene: -; v_gene: TRBV6-1; CDR3aa: CASGTGFAYEQYF; CDR3nt: TGTGCCAGCGGAACAGGGTTCGCCTACGAGCAGTACTTC
abundance: -; j_gene: TRBJ1-2; d_gene: -; v_gene: TRBV5-4; CDR3aa: CASSYLGGYTF; CDR3nt: TGTGCCAGCAGCTATCTTGGAGGCTACACCTTC
abundance: -; j_gene: TRBJ2-7; d_gene: -; v_gene: TRBV29-1; CDR3aa: CSVGTAGARYEQYF; CDR3nt: TGCAGCGTTGGGACCGCCGGCGCAAGGTACGAGCAGTACTTC
abundance: once; j_gene: TRBJ2-3; d_gene: -; v_gene: TRBV7-3; CDR3aa: CASSLIGGRPSTDTQYF; CDR3nt: TGTGCCAGCAGCTTAATAGGGGGACGCCCAAGCACAGATACGCAGTATTTT
abundance: -; j_gene: TRBJ1-2; d_gene: TRBD1; v_gene: TRBV19; CDR3aa: CASRRTGDYGYTF; CDR3nt: TGTGCCAGTAGGCGGACAGGGGACTATGGCTACACCTTC
abundance: -; j_gene: TRBJ1-4; d_gene: TRBD1; v_gene: TRBV6-5; CDR3aa: CASQKQGAEKLFF; CDR3nt: TGTGCCAGCCAGAAGCAGGGGGCGGAAAAACTGTTTTTT
abundance: -; j_gene: TRBJ1-2; d_gene: -; v_gene: TRBV30; CDR3aa: CAWSRDTTYGYTF; CDR3nt: TGTGCCTGGAGCCGGGACACCACCTATGGCTACACCTTC
abundance: -; j_gene: TRBJ2-1; d_gene: -; v_gene: TRBV19; CDR3aa: CASSTVPGQRQFF; CDR3nt: TGTGCCAGTAGTACCGTCCCAGGGCAAAGGCAGTTCTTC
abundance: -; j_gene: TRBJ2-7; d_gene: TRBD1; v_gene: TRBV6-5; CDR3aa: CASSYWDSVQYEQYF; CDR3nt: TGTGCCAGCAGTTATTGGGACAGCGTCCAATACGAGCAGTACTTC
abundance: -; j_gene: TRBJ1-2; d_gene: -; v_gene: TRBV6-6; CDR3aa: CASSSTSSYLQEYTF; CDR3nt: TGTGCCAGCAGTTCAACGTCAAGTTACCTCCAGGAGTACACCTTC
abundance: -; j_gene: TRBJ2-7; d_gene: TRBD2; v_gene: TRBV7-2; CDR3aa: CASSFGRELEQYF; CDR3nt: TGTGCCAGCAGCTTTGGGCGGGAGCTAGAGCAGTACTTC
abundance: -; j_gene: TRBJ2-1; d_gene: TRBD2; v_gene: TRBV6-5; CDR3aa: CASSYTSAPWNEQFF; CDR3nt: TGTGCCAGCAGTTACACTAGCGCCCCGTGGAATGAGCAGTTCTTC
abundance: once; j_gene: TRBJ2-1; d_gene: -; v_gene: TRBV30; CDR3aa: CAWTRGGKNNEQFF; CDR3nt: TGTGCCTGGACCAGGGGGGGCAAGAACAATGAGCAGTTCTTC
abundance: -; j_gene: TRBJ2-6; d_gene: TRBD2; v_gene: TRBV13; CDR3aa: CASGPSGIAGANVLTF; CDR3nt: TGTGCCAGCGGCCCTAGCGGGATTGCGGGGGCCAACGTCCTGACTTTC
abundance: once; j_gene: TRBJ2-5; d_gene: -; v_gene: TRBV5-4; CDR3aa: CASSLVRGAMETQYF; CDR3nt: TGTGCCAGCAGCTTGGTTCGGGGGGCGATGGAGACCCAGTACTTC
abundance: -; j_gene: TRBJ2-6; d_gene: TRBD1; v_gene: TRBV5-1; CDR3aa: CASSGTGALSGANVLTF; CDR3nt: TGCGCCAGCAGCGGGACAGGGGCCCTCTCTGGGGCCAACGTCCTGACTTTC
abundance: -; j_gene: TRBJ2-1; d_gene: -; v_gene: TRBV27; CDR3aa: CASSLGWGEQFF; CDR3nt: TGTGCCAGCAGTTTAGGTTGGGGTGAGCAGTTCTTC
abundance: once; j_gene: TRBJ2-3; d_gene: TRBD2; v_gene: TRBV5-3; CDR3aa: CARSLTSGRAGNTQYF; CDR3nt: TGTGCCAGAAGCCTCACTAGCGGGAGGGCGGGAAATACGCAGTATTTT
abundance: -; j_gene: TRBJ2-7; d_gene: -; v_gene: TRBV11-2; CDR3aa: CASNTIPGNEQYF; CDR3nt: TGTGCCAGCAACACAATCCCGGGGAACGAGCAGTACTTC
abundance: -; j_gene: TRBJ1-4; d_gene: TRBD1; v_gene: TRBV19; CDR3aa: CASSRQGMGEKLFF; CDR3nt: TGTGCCAGTAGTCGACAGGGTATGGGTGAAAAACTGTTTTTT
abundance: -; j_gene: TRBJ2-5; d_gene: -; v_gene: TRBV27; CDR3aa: CASSLGREETQYF; CDR3nt: TGTGCCAGCAGTTTAGGGAGAGAAGAGACCCAGTACTTC
abundance: -; j_gene: TRBJ1-1; d_gene: -; v_gene: TRBV5-5; CDR3aa: CASSLYDTEAFF; CDR3nt: TGTGCCAGCAGCTTGTATGACACTGAAGCTTTCTTT
abundance: once; j_gene: TRBJ2-1; d_gene: -; v_gene: TRBV25-1; CDR3aa: CASRGGYNEQFF; CDR3nt: TGTGCCAGCAGGGGGGGCTACAATGAGCAGTTCTTC
abundance: -; j_gene: TRBJ2-5; d_gene: TRBD1; v_gene: TRBV10-3; CDR3aa: CAISGGQQETQYF; CDR3nt: TGTGCCATCAGTGGGGGACAGCAAGAGACCCAGTACTTC
abundance: -; j_gene: TRBJ2-1; d_gene: TRBD2; v_gene: TRBV19; CDR3aa: CASNSLAGAYNEQFF; CDR3nt: TGTGCCAGTAACTCACTAGCGGGAGCTTACAATGAGCAGTTCTTC
abundance: few; j_gene: TRBJ2-1; d_gene: -; v_gene: TRBV5-5; CDR3aa: CASSSSGDGEQFF; CDR3nt: TGTGCCAGCAGCTCTTCAGGGGATGGTGAGCAGTTCTTC
abundance: -; j_gene: TRBJ2-7; d_gene: TRBD2; v_gene: TRBV6-6; CDR3aa: CASSRLAGGSYEQYF; CDR3nt: TGTGCCAGCAGCCGACTAGCGGGGGGTTCCTACGAGCAGTACTTC
abundance: -; j_gene: TRBJ2-1; d_gene: TRBD2; v_gene: TRBV11-2; CDR3aa: CASNLRIAGDNEQFF; CDR3nt: TGTGCCAGCAACCTGAGGATAGCGGGAGACAATGAGCAGTTCTTC
abundance: -; j_gene: TRBJ2-7; d_gene: TRBD1; v_gene: TRBV6-5; CDR3aa: CASSFIRDRGPYEQYF; CDR3nt: TGTGCCAGCAGTTTTATCCGGGACAGGGGGCCGTACGAGCAGTACTTC
abundance: -; j_gene: TRBJ1-2; d_gene: TRBD1; v_gene: TRBV9; CDR3aa: CASSPDRAASYTF; CDR3nt: TGTGCCAGCAGCCCGGACAGGGCCGCGAGCTACACCTTC
abundance: -; j_gene: TRBJ2-1; d_gene: TRBD2; v_gene: TRBV10-3; CDR3aa: CAISDMAGGMDNEQFF; CDR3nt: TGTGCCATCAGTGATATGGCGGGAGGTATGGACAATGAGCAGTTCTTC
abundance: -; j_gene: TRBJ2-5; d_gene: -; v_gene: TRBV7-8; CDR3aa: CASSQGTLQETQYF; CDR3nt: TGTGCCAGCAGCCAAGGGACTTTACAAGAGACCCAGTACTTC
abundance: -; j_gene: TRBJ1-2; d_gene: -; v_gene: TRBV10-1; CDR3aa: CALRGRRTYNYGYTF; CDR3nt: TGCGCCCTGCGAGGGCGGAGGACGTATAACTATGGCTACACCTTC
abundance: -; j_gene: TRBJ1-2; d_gene: TRBD1; v_gene: TRBV6-1; CDR3aa: CASRLQGGYGYTF; CDR3nt: TGTGCCAGCAGGCTACAGGGGGGATATGGCTACACCTTC
abundance: -; j_gene: TRBJ2-7; d_gene: TRBD1; v_gene: TRBV10-3; CDR3aa: CAIRRTGGNYEQYF; CDR3nt: TGTGCCATAAGGCGGACAGGGGGAAATTACGAGCAGTACTTC
abundance: -; j_gene: TRBJ2-2; d_gene: -; v_gene: TRBV7-9; CDR3aa: CASSSSNTGELFF; CDR3nt: TGTGCCAGCAGCTCATCGAACACCGGGGAGCTGTTTTTT
abundance: -; j_gene: TRBJ2-1; d_gene: TRBD2; v_gene: TRBV19; CDR3aa: CASSTRTSGRASQFF; CDR3nt: TGTGCCAGTAGTACGCGGACTAGCGGGAGGGCAAGTCAGTTCTTC
abundance: -; j_gene: TRBJ2-3; d_gene: -; v_gene: TRBV11-2; CDR3aa: CASSFGTRGRTDTQYF; CDR3nt: TGTGCCAGCAGCTTCGGGACCCGGGGGCGCACAGATACGCAGTATTTT
abundance: -; j_gene: TRBJ2-5; d_gene: -; v_gene: TRBV10-2; CDR3aa: CASSNGQRVETQYF; CDR3nt: TGCGCCAGCAGTAATGGGCAGCGGGTGGAGACCCAGTACTTC
abundance: once; j_gene: TRBJ2-1; d_gene: TRBD2; v_gene: TRBV6-6; CDR3aa: CASRLAGGQGHEQFF; CDR3nt: TGTGCCAGCAGACTAGCGGGAGGGCAAGGGCATGAGCAGTTCTTC
abundance: -; j_gene: TRBJ2-7; d_gene: -; v_gene: TRBV10-3; CDR3aa: CAISASAQGYEQYF; CDR3nt: TGTGCCATCAGTGCCTCGGCACAGGGCTACGAGCAGTACTTC
abundance: -; j_gene: TRBJ2-7; d_gene: -; v_gene: TRBV9; CDR3aa: CASSVAPRDAVEQYF; CDR3nt: TGTGCCAGCAGCGTAGCCCCCCGGGACGCCGTGGAGCAGTACTTC